The 26 T cell receptor beta chains below come from one sample, sequenced in a study of shared clonotypes between healthy human individuals. The repertoire was sequenced with immunoSEQ multiplex PCR; TCRdb's copy has only in-frame clones and lacks some. The sample contains approximately 95,000 clones, roughly two thirds of which appear only once. The specimen sequenced was memory CD8+ T cells sorted from blood. The subset: CD45RO+ cells pooled with CCR7-negative TemRA cells. The receptors originated from a man aged 30 to 39 in good health.

This chain uses TRBV9 with TRBJ2-1, with D perhaps matching TRBD1 (6 bases). The CDR3 consists of 13 residues. The V gene lost 4 bases and the J gene lost 9 bases, with 14 bases spanning the gap. Germline CDR1 reads SGDLS; CDR2 reads YYNGEE. The CDR3 region is CASSNIQGGEQFF. In nucleotides, the CDR3 is TGTGCCAGCAGCAACATACAGGGTGGTGAGCAGTTCTTC.

The chain employs TRBV28 and TRBJ2-2; 8 bases align to TRBD1. The CDR3 consists of 12 residues. V gave up 2 bases and J gave up 12 bases; unmatched junction bases: 2. Looked up from germline, CDR1 is MDHEN and CDR2 is SYDVKM. The CDR3 bases are TGTGCCAGCAGTTTACGACAGGGGAAGCTGTTTTTT. This gives the protein CASSLRQGKLFF.

This clone was picked up a small number of times. The sample holds other DNA sequences that translate to the same CDR3. This rearrangement joins TRBV10-3 to TRBJ2-7; no firm D call. CDR1 is ENHRY, CDR2 SYGVKD, per germline. V lost 3 bases and J 2 bases, leaving 5 bases between the germline ends. CDR3 size: 12 residues. The CDR3 loop reads CAISDQTYEQYF. In nucleotides, the CDR3 is TGTGCCATCAGTGACCAAACCTACGAGCAGTACTTC.

This chain uses TRBV15 with TRBJ2-2, with 14 bases lining up with TRBD2. Germline lookup yields CDR1 LNHNV and CDR2 YYDKDF (reference sequence). With V trimmed by 3 bases and J by 1 base, 4 bases remained unmatched. There are 18 residues in the CDR3. This chain's CDR3 is CATSRIGLAGGNTGELFF. For the CDR3, the DNA is TGTGCCACCAGCAGGATCGGACTAGCGGGAGGGAACACCGGGGAGCTGTTTTTT. Using reference TRBV15 and TRBJ2-2 for the parts outside the CDR3, the full variable domain is DAMVIQNPRYQVTQFGKPVTLSCSQTLNHNVMYWYQQKSSQAPKLLFHYYDKDFNNEADTPDNFQSRRPNTSFCFLDIRSPGLGDTAMYLCATSRIGLAGGNTGELFFGEGSRLTVL.

Ten or more counts support this clone. Different DNA sequences within this sample yield the same CDR3. The V and J genes are TRBV28 and TRBJ2-7; D is undetermined. The length of the CDR3 is 11 residues. The germline V gene encodes CDR1 MDHEN and CDR2 SYDVKM. The V gene lost 7 bases and the J gene lost 4 bases, with 8 bases spanning the gap. CDR3 amino acids: CASTESYEQYF. Written as DNA, the CDR3 is TGTGCCAGCACCGAATCGTACGAGCAGTACTTC.

In its sample, this clone was seen a few times. The chain carries TRBV27 and TRBJ1-5; D possibly corresponds to TRBD1 (6 bases). V dropped 5 bases and J dropped 7 bases, with 15 bases sitting between them. This CDR3 contains 14 residues. Germline values: CDR1 MNHEY, CDR2 SMNVEV (reference sequence). CDR3 coding DNA: TGTGCCAGCAGTCCCTTTCAGGGGCAGCAGCCCCAGCATTTT. Amino acids: CASSPFQGQQPQHF.

This chain's CDR3 is CASRIPEGGAKNIQYF. For the CDR3, the DNA is TGTGCCAGCAGAATCCCAGAGGGCGGGGCCAAAAACATTCAGTACTTC. The rearrangement links TRBV2 to TRBJ2-4; D may be TRBD2 (5 bases). Germline CDR1 and CDR2: SNHLY and FYNNEI. Trimming shortened V by 6 bases and J by 1 base, and 16 bases separated the two germline ends. This CDR3 contains 16 residues.

The sample holds many counts of this clone. V is TRBV7-2 and J is TRBJ2-1; 12 bases line up with TRBD2. Per germline, CDR1 SGHTA and CDR2 FQGNSA. Trimming removed 5 bases from V and 5 bases from J; junction bases left unmatched: 7. The CDR3 contains 16 residues. The CDR3: CASSATGLAGDNEQFF. The CDR3 DNA reads as TGTGCCAGCAGCGCAACGGGACTAGCGGGTGACAATGAGCAGTTCTTC.

V usage is TRBV28 and J usage is TRBJ1-1; the D is unclear. The germline V gene has CDR1 MDHEN and CDR2 SYDVKM. CDR3 size: 14 residues. Deletions cut 3 bases from V and 1 base from J, with 9 bases between. Here the CDR3 DNA reads TGTGCCAGCAGTTTTTTTACCACGAACACTGAAGCTTTCTTT. It specifies CASSFFTTNTEAFF.

This clone was counted once. V is TRBV11-2 and J is TRBJ1-4, with a weak D call TRBD1 (6 bases). Germline V gives CDR1 SGHAT, CDR2 FQNNGV. CDR3 size: 16 residues. Trimming removed 0 bases at V and 4 bases at J, with 12 bases between. In nucleotides, the CDR3 is TGTGCCAGCAGCTTAGACTCTGACAGGATTAATGAAAAACTGTTTTTT. It is translated as CASSLDSDRINEKLFF.

The CDR3 protein is CASSRLADYNEQFF. CDR3 nucleotides: TGTGCCAGCAGCCGACTAGCGGATTACAATGAGCAGTTCTTC. V and J are TRBV28 and TRBJ2-1; TRBD2 aligns across 9 bases. The CDR3 loop spans 14 amino acids. Germline values: CDR1 MDHEN, CDR2 SYDVKM. The V and J ends lost 6 bases and 4 bases, in that order; junction bases with no gene match: 4.

The rearrangement joins TRBV19 to TRBJ1-5; no firm D call. Germline CDR1 LNHDA, CDR2 SQIVND (reference sequence). This CDR3 contains 16 residues. Trimming took 0 bases from V and 7 from J, leaving 16 bases between them. The CDR3 coding sequence is TGTGCCAGTAGTATAGAGTCGCGAGGGCGAGGCCAGCCCCAGCATTTT. It encodes CASSIESRGRGQPQHF.

The chain joins TRBV11-2 to TRBJ2-1; possible D gene TRBD2, 7 bases. Deletions cut 7 bases from V and 3 bases from J, with 25 bases between. Germline values: CDR1 SGHAT, CDR2 FQNNGV. CDR3 length: 18 amino acids. The CDR3 nucleotides read TGTGCCAGCACTCATATTTCGATCGGGGGCGGGAGCTACAATGAGCAGTTCTTC. Protein sequence: CASTHISIGGGSYNEQFF.

In its sample, this clone was seen once. The chain combines TRBV4-1 with TRBJ1-4; D is undetermined. This CDR3 contains 12 residues. Germline CDR1 and CDR2: MGHRA and YSYEKL. V shed 3 bases and J shed 11 bases, with 10 bases lying between them. CDR3 amino acids: CASSQDRVKLFF. The CDR3 DNA is TGCGCCAGCAGCCAGGACCGTGTTAAACTGTTTTTT.

This clone showed up many times. The chain carries TRBV19 and TRBJ2-1; perhaps TRBD1 as D (6 bases). The germline gives CDR1 LNHDA, CDR2 SQIVND (reference sequence). This CDR3 is 15 amino acids long. Trimming removed 3 bases from V and 2 bases from J, with 11 bases in between. The CDR3 DNA is TGTGCCAGTAGTATGTGGGACACCCCCTACAATGAGCAGTTCTTC. This sequence encodes CASSMWDTPYNEQFF.

The gene calls are TRBV7-9 and TRBJ1-4; 9 bases agree with TRBD1. This CDR3 comprises 15 residues. From germline, CDR1 is SEHNR and CDR2 FQNEAQ (reference sequence). V shed 5 bases and J 7 bases; nucleotides not matched to a gene: 8. The CDR3 DNA reads as TGTGCCAGCAGCCAACCGGACAGGGGATCTGAAAAACTGTTTTTT. This codes for CASSQPDRGSEKLFF.

CDR3 protein: CASSEQPGLQNTEAFF. The CDR3 DNA sequence: TGTGCCAGCAGTGAGCAACCGGGACTCCAGAACACTGAAGCTTTCTTT. This chain uses TRBV6-1 with TRBJ1-1; possibly TRBD1 for D (5 bases). Trimming cost V 3 bases and J 1 base, with 15 bases left between them. The length of the CDR3 is 16 residues. CDR1 is MNHNS and CDR2 is SASEGT in the germline V gene.

This clone came up a few times. The J gene is TRBJ2-7, the V gene TRBV6-5, with 9 nucleotides matching TRBD2. The J segment lost 2 bases and the V segment lost 2 bases, leaving 4 bases of the junction unmatched. Germline V gives CDR1 MNHEY, CDR2 SVGAGI. This CDR3 is 15 amino acids long. CDR3: CASSYGSSGTYEQYF. CDR3 bases: TGTGCCAGCAGTTACGGGTCTAGCGGGACCTACGAGCAGTACTTC.

This chain uses TRBV10-1 with TRBJ2-7; the D gene could be TRBD1 or TRBD2 (5 bases each). CDR1 WNHNN and CDR2 SYGVQD come from the germline V gene (reference sequence). Trimming cost V 6 bases and J 3 bases, with 12 bases left between them. This CDR3 has 13 amino acids. CDR3 amino acids: CASSTRDRYEQYF. The CDR3 DNA sequence: TGCGCCAGCAGCACCCGGGACCGCTACGAGCAGTACTTC.

The chain recombines TRBV27 with TRBJ2-2, with D perhaps TRBD1 (5 bases). The germline V gene encodes CDR1 MNHEY and CDR2 SMNVEV (reference sequence). The V and J ends lost 2 bases and 3 bases respectively, with 16 bases between them. This CDR3 is 17 amino acids long. The CDR3 protein is CASSLRSSRVDTGELFF. DNA for the CDR3: TGTGCCAGCAGTTTAAGATCCAGCAGGGTGGACACCGGGGAGCTGTTTTTT.

J is TRBJ2-3 and V is TRBV28, with TRBD2 matching over 15 bases. This CDR3 has 20 residues. Germline CDR1 and CDR2: MDHEN and SYDVKM. Germline trimming cut 8 bases from V and 5 bases from J; bases unmatched to any gene: 20. This chain's CDR3 is CASFPGLGTSGRMVQDTQYF. The CDR3 DNA reads as TGTGCCAGCTTCCCTGGTTTGGGGACTAGCGGGAGGATGGTACAAGATACGCAGTATTTT.

In its sample, this clone was seen a few times. The rearrangement joins TRBV13 to TRBJ2-3; 8 bases are shared with TRBD2. Germline V gives CDR1 PRHDT, CDR2 FYEKMQ (reference sequence). J gave up 0 bases and V 5 bases, and 16 bases lay outside the gene matches. This CDR3 has 19 residues. The CDR3 DNA reads TGTGCCAGCAGCCCACAAAATACGGAAGCGGGAGATAGCACAGATACGCAGTATTTT. Translation gives CASSPQNTEAGDSTDTQYF.

The chain combines TRBV4-3 with TRBJ2-7; TRBD2 aligns across 10 bases. Trimming took 0 bases from V and 6 from J; bases not matched to a gene: 8. The V gene's germline CDR1 is LGHNA and CDR2 YSLEER. This CDR3 region has 16 residues. Here the CDR3 DNA reads TGCGCCAGCAGCCAAGAATTCAGCGGGAGGGCCAGCGAGCAGTACTTC. It codes for CASSQEFSGRASEQYF.

The chain's CDR3 is CASSPSGRAGETQYF. The DNA for the CDR3 is TGTGCCAGCTCGCCTAGCGGGAGGGCCGGTGAGACCCAGTACTTC. The V and J genes are TRBV18 and TRBJ2-5; 12 nucleotides line up with TRBD2. There are 15 residues in the CDR3. The V and J ends lost 6 bases and 5 bases, in that order; junction bases with no gene match: 7. Germline CDR1 is KGHSH and CDR2 is LQKENI.

This sequence joins TRBV7-9 and TRBJ1-4; 8 bases fit TRBD1. Unmatched junction bases numbered 7, after V lost 4 bases and J lost 6 bases. Germline V gives CDR1 SEHNR, CDR2 FQNEAQ (reference sequence). The CDR3 is 15 residues long. In nucleotides, the CDR3 is TGTGCCAGCAGCTCCCGGACAGGGATGGATGAAAAACTGTTTTTT. This encodes CASSSRTGMDEKLFF.

This chain links TRBV2 with TRBJ2-1; D call uncertain. CDR3 length: 14 residues. V lost 4 bases to trimming and J lost 5 bases, with 12 bases between them. Germline V gene lookup returns CDR1 SNHLY and CDR2 FYNNEI. This chain's CDR3 is CASSGSELDNEQFF. The CDR3 DNA reads as TGTGCCAGCAGTGGATCTGAACTCGACAATGAGCAGTTCTTC.